The 32 T cell receptor beta chains reported below all come from one sample, sequenced in a study of OX40 agonist ivuxolimab in advanced cancers. Only in-frame clones appear in the TCRdb table, and some are missing; sequencing was by immunoSEQ multiplex PCR. The table shows approximately 70,000 clones, with 70% to 90% occurring only once. The sequenced sample was CD4+ or CD8+ T cells sorted from blood, obtained in a trial of the OX40 agonist ivuxolimab. These receptors all stem from an adult with an advanced solid tumor such as melanoma, head and neck, liver or kidney cancer.

The chain joins TRBV7-2 to TRBJ2-3; tentatively, D is TRBD1 (5 bases). Germline V gene lookup returns CDR1 SGHTA and CDR2 FQGNSA. This CDR3 is 13 amino acids long. Trimming took off 3 bases at V and 6 bases at J, with 10 bases between the two ends. CDR3 region: CASSLQGADTQYF. The DNA for the CDR3 is TGTGCCAGCAGCTTGCAGGGTGCGGATACGCAGTATTTT.

The J gene is TRBJ1-6, the V gene TRBV12-5; D remains unclear. V was pared by 4 bases and J by 6 bases, with 7 bases between. Germline CDR1 is LGHNT and CDR2 is FRNRAP. The CDR3 sequence is 13 residues long. The CDR3 reads CASGSVGNSPLHF. The CDR3, as DNA: TGTGCTAGTGGTTCAGTAGGTAATTCACCCCTCCACTTT.

The chain employs TRBV11-2 and TRBJ1-5; D might be TRBD1 (5 bases). The germline V gene encodes CDR1 SGHAT and CDR2 FQNNGV. The CDR3 runs 13 residues. Trimming left V 3 bases short and J 6 bases short, with 9 bases between. CDR3 sequence: CASSLGDRQPQHF. DNA of the CDR3: TGTGCCAGCAGCTTGGGGGACCGTCAGCCCCAGCATTTT. Supplemented by reference TRBV11-2 and TRBJ1-5, the full variable domain reads EAGVAQSPRYKIIEKRQSVAFWCNPISGHATLYWYQQILGQGPKLLIQFQNNGVVDDSQLPKDRFSAERLKGVDSTLKIQPAKLEDSAVYLCASSLGDRQPQHFGDGTRLSIL.

The chain uses TRBV6-5 and TRBJ2-3, with 8 nucleotides matching TRBD2. Trimming removed 8 bases from V and 2 bases from J; junction bases left unmatched: 6. Germline lookup yields CDR1 MNHEY and CDR2 SVGAGI. This CDR3 is built from 14 residues. The CDR3, as DNA: TGTGCCAGCGCCCAAGCGGGGGTCACAGATACGCAGTATTTT. It codes for CASAQAGVTDTQYF.

This clone was seen only a few times. The chain carries TRBV30 and TRBJ1-1; weak D call: TRBD1 (6 bases). The V and J ends lost 7 bases and 3 bases respectively, with 18 bases between them. Per germline, CDR1 GTSNPN and CDR2 SVGIG (reference sequence). This CDR3 has 14 residues. The CDR3, as DNA: TGTGCCTCCTCACGGGGGCAGCGGGACACTGAAGCTTTCTTT. Translation gives CASSRGQRDTEAFF.

This clone appeared a single time. The genes are TRBV30 and TRBJ1-5, with D possibly TRBD1 on 6 matching bases. V was trimmed by 2 bases and J by 5 bases, leaving 13 bases between them. This CDR3 is built from 14 residues. In germline, CDR1 is GTSNPN, CDR2 SVGIG (reference sequence). The CDR3 nucleotides read TGTGCCTGGAGTCCAGGGGTAGGTTATCAGCCCCAGCATTTT. Translating gives CAWSPGVGYQPQHF.

V and J are TRBV5-1 and TRBJ2-7, with TRBD2 as a possible D gene (5 bases). The V end lost 0 bases, the J end lost 3 bases, and 13 bases lay between the germline ends. The CDR3 is 15 residues long. Germline V CDR1 and CDR2: SGHRS, YFSETQ. The CDR3, as DNA: TGCGCCAGCAGCTTGGAGTCTAGCAACCGCTACGAGCAGTACTTC. Protein: CASSLESSNRYEQYF.

V and J are TRBV6-5 and TRBJ1-6, with D tentatively TRBD1 (5 bases). Trimming removed 0 bases at V and 7 bases at J, with 13 bases between. This CDR3 contains 16 residues. Germline V gives CDR1 MNHEY, CDR2 SVGAGI. Here the CDR3 DNA reads TGTGCCAGCAGTTACTCCGGGGGGACTGCGAATTCACCCCTCCACTTT. Amino acid sequence: CASSYSGGTANSPLHF.

This clone was detected a few times. The J gene is TRBJ1-1, the V gene TRBV27; D gene uncertain. This CDR3 has 12 amino acids. V lost 6 bases and J 1 base, leaving 6 bases between the germline ends. CDR1 is MNHEY and CDR2 is SMNVEV in the germline V gene (reference sequence). CDR3 DNA sequence: TGTGCCAGCAGACTGGAGAACACTGAAGCTTTCTTT. Protein sequence: CASRLENTEAFF.

The rearrangement joins TRBV6-5 to TRBJ2-7, with 8 bases fitting TRBD1. The CDR3 has 14 residues. V lost 6 bases and J lost 2; bases outside the gene matches: 6. Germline V CDR1 and CDR2: MNHEY, SVGAGI. The CDR3 spells CASSRTGLTYEQYF. The CDR3 DNA is TGTGCCAGCAGCAGGACAGGGTTGACCTACGAGCAGTACTTC.

This CDR3 reads CASSLAGHNTGELFF. CDR3 DNA: TGTGCCAGCAGCCTCGCGGGACACAACACCGGGGAGCTGTTTTTT. The chain is built from TRBV7-7 and TRBJ2-2; D may be TRBD1 or TRBD2 (6 bases each). Germline V lookup: CDR1 SSHAT, CDR2 FNYEAQ (reference sequence). The CDR3 extends over 15 amino acids. V was trimmed by 5 bases and J by 2 bases, leaving 12 bases between them.

The V and J genes are TRBV7-9 and TRBJ1-2; weak D call: TRBD1 (6 bases). This CDR3 contains 15 residues. Germline lookup yields CDR1 SEHNR and CDR2 FQNEAQ (reference sequence). The germline V and J ends were trimmed by 5 bases and 8 bases, with 21 bases remaining between them. CDR3 sequence reads: CASSAALQGLRGYTF. The CDR3 nucleotides read TGTGCCAGCAGCGCCGCCCTCCAGGGGTTGAGGGGCTACACCTTC.

The chain recombines TRBV2 with TRBJ1-6; TRBD1 agrees at 8 bases. The CDR3 extends over 14 amino acids. CDR1 and CDR2 (germline): SNHLY, FYNNEI. The ends lost 5 bases at V and 8 bases at J; junction bases unmatched: 5. Written as DNA, the CDR3 is TGTGCCAGCAGTCGGGACAGGAGTTATTCACCCCTCCACTTT. Amino acids: CASSRDRSYSPLHF.

This clone was counted only a few times. The chain links TRBV29-1 to TRBJ2-7; D is perhaps TRBD1 (5 bases). V lost 7 bases and J lost 1, with 20 bases in between. Germline V gene sequence: CDR1 SQVTM, CDR2 ANQGSEA. CDR3 size: 15 residues. The CDR3 DNA reads as TGCAGCGCCGACTTACAAGGTCAGGGATCCTACGAGCAGTACTTC. Amino acid sequence: CSADLQGQGSYEQYF.

The chain couples TRBV30 to TRBJ1-4; D is ambiguous. From germline, CDR1 is GTSNPN and CDR2 SVGIG (reference sequence). The ends were cut back, 0 bases at V and 5 bases at J, with 10 bases in the middle. This CDR3 is 14 amino acids long. Here the CDR3 reads CAWSVRAGNEKLFF. CDR3 in DNA: TGTGCCTGGAGTGTTCGGGCTGGAAATGAAAAACTGTTTTTT.

This clone was detected only once. This sequence joins TRBV4-1 and TRBJ1-4; tentative D call: TRBD1 (6 bases). Germline V gene sequence: CDR1 MGHRA, CDR2 YSYEKL. V dropped 0 bases and J dropped 7 bases, with 9 bases sitting between them. This CDR3 spans 14 amino acids. CDR3 nucleotides: TGCGCCAGCAGCCAAGATACAGGGTTTGAAAAACTGTTTTTT. Amino acids: CASSQDTGFEKLFF.

The chain uses TRBV6-6 and TRBJ2-5; TRBD2 agrees at 10 bases. There are 15 residues in the CDR3. The V gene's germline CDR1 is MNHNY and CDR2 SVGAGI (reference sequence). V was pared by 2 bases and J by 7 bases, with 7 bases of the junction left unmatched. CDR3 bases: TGTGCCAGCAGTTACCCTCAGCGGGGGGGCGGGACCCAGTACTTC. Protein sequence: CASSYPQRGGGTQYF.

The genes are TRBV14 and TRBJ1-1, with TRBD1 matching over 11 bases. The junction had 8 bases not matched to a gene; V was cut back by 2 bases and J by 0 bases. Germline V gene data show CDR1 as SGHDN and CDR2 as FVKESK. This CDR3 has 18 residues. CDR3 bases: TGTGCCAGCAGCCAACCGGACAGGGGGCTCTACATGAACACTGAAGCTTTCTTT. Translating it yields CASSQPDRGLYMNTEAFF.

The CDR3 is CAWSEASGYYEQYF. The DNA for the CDR3 is TGTGCCTGGAGTGAGGCCAGCGGTTACTACGAGCAGTACTTC. The chain recombines TRBV30 with TRBJ2-7; perhaps TRBD2 as D (5 bases). The CDR3 consists of 14 residues. Germline values: CDR1 GTSNPN, CDR2 SVGIG (reference sequence). V was trimmed by 1 base and J by 3 bases, leaving 13 bases between them.

Only a few counts were recorded for this clone. This chain connects TRBV7-2 to TRBJ2-7; a possible D gene is TRBD2 (6 bases). The CDR3 loop spans 14 amino acids. Germline V lookup: CDR1 SGHTA, CDR2 FQGNSA. The germline V and J ends were trimmed by 0 bases and 2 bases, with 8 bases remaining between them. The CDR3 nucleotides are TGTGCCAGCAGCTTAGCGGGCGGGACCTACGAGCAGTACTTC. It codes for CASSLAGGTYEQYF.

The V call is TRBV21-1, the J call TRBJ1-5; the D segment call TRBD1 is taken from the table without a DNA check. TRBV21-1 constitutes a pseudogene. This CDR3 contains 17 residues. The CDR3, as DNA: TGTGCCAGCAGCGAGGGACAGGGGGCAATTAGCAATCAGCCCCAGCATTTT. Protein sequence: CASSEGQGAISNQPQHF.

This sequence joins TRBV28 and TRBJ2-7, with D tentatively TRBD1 or TRBD2 (5 bases each). The germline V gene has CDR1 MDHEN and CDR2 SYDVKM. Trimming cost V 1 base and J 7 bases, with 14 bases left between them. The CDR3 runs to 14 residues. The CDR3 DNA follows: TGTGCCAGCAGTTTATATGGGCCAGGGAGAGAGCAGTACTTC. It specifies CASSLYGPGREQYF.

This sequence joins TRBV9 and TRBJ2-2; a weak D match, TRBD2 (5 bases). The CDR3 is made up of 15 amino acids. CDR1 and CDR2 (germline): SGDLS, YYNGEE. V was clipped by 0 bases and J by 5 bases, with 11 bases between them. In DNA form, the CDR3 reads TGTGCCAGCAGCGTAGTTTTCGGCGGGACCGGGGAGCTGTTTTTT. This translates into CASSVVFGGTGELFF.

This sequence joins TRBV30 and TRBJ1-1, with a possible D match to TRBD1 (6 bases). V gave up 4 bases and J gave up 2 bases, with 23 bases separating them. Germline V gene lookup returns CDR1 GTSNPN and CDR2 SVGIG (reference sequence). This CDR3 spans 17 amino acids. CDR3 bases: TGTGCCTGGACCCAATCTATGCGGCGCAGGGGAAACACTGAAGCTTTCTTT. This gives the protein CAWTQSMRRRGNTEAFF.

V gene TRBV4-2 combines with J gene TRBJ2-5; 11 nucleotides align to TRBD2. The trim removed 0 bases at V and 2 bases at J, leaving 2 bases unmatched. The CDR3 extends over 16 amino acids. Germline values: CDR1 LGHNA, CDR2 YNFKEQ. The CDR3 DNA is TGTGCCAGCAGCCAAGAGATAGCGGGGGGGCAAGAGACCCAGTACTTC. Amino acids: CASSQEIAGGQETQYF.

This CDR3 reads CASSVDVRTMNTEAFF. In DNA form, the CDR3 reads TGTGCCAGCAGCGTAGATGTCAGAACTATGAACACTGAAGCTTTCTTT. The chain has TRBV9 and TRBJ1-1; D gene ambiguous. Trimming took 0 bases from V and 0 from J, leaving 12 bases between them. Germline values: CDR1 SGDLS, CDR2 YYNGEE. The CDR3 consists of 16 residues.

The chain is built from TRBV6-7 and TRBJ2-1, with a weak D call TRBD2 (5 bases). TRBV6-7 has ORF status, its function being uncertain. The CDR3 has 13 amino acids. The CDR3 nucleotides read TGTAGTATACGGGATTTCTCCTACAATGAGCAGTTCTTC. Protein product: CSIRDFSYNEQFF.

The rearrangement uses TRBV25-1 and TRBJ1-3; D unclear. Germline V gene lookup returns CDR1 MGHDK and CDR2 SYGVNS. This CDR3 is built from 16 residues. Trimming left V 1 base short and J 2 bases short, with 12 bases between. This CDR3 is CASSESYRDPGNTIYF. The CDR3 DNA reads TGTGCCAGCAGTGAATCCTACAGAGATCCTGGAAACACCATATATTTT.

V and J are TRBV6-5 and TRBJ1-4; possible D gene TRBD1, 5 bases. CDR1 and CDR2 (germline): MNHEY, SVGAGI. The CDR3 length is 14 residues. The ends were cut back, 5 bases at V and 8 bases at J, with 15 bases in the middle. In DNA, the CDR3 is TGTGCCAGCAGTCTGGGACTTTCTCGGGAAAAACTGTTTTTT. Translated: CASSLGLSREKLFF.

This clone was picked up a small number of times. The chain employs TRBV7-6 and TRBJ1-5; possibly TRBD1 for D (5 bases). The germline V and J ends were trimmed by 1 base and 7 bases, with 11 bases remaining between them. In germline, CDR1 is SGHVS, CDR2 FNYEAQ. This CDR3 spans 14 amino acids. The CDR3 loop is CASSLDQGLQPQHF. As DNA, the CDR3 is TGTGCCAGCAGCTTAGATCAGGGATTGCAGCCCCAGCATTTT.

The V call is TRBV29-1, the J call TRBJ1-1; TRBD1 matches at 7 bases. The V and J ends lost 7 bases and 1 base, in that order; junction bases with no gene match: 6. CDR1 is SQVTM, CDR2 ANQGSEA, per germline. This CDR3 spans 13 amino acids. The CDR3 sequence: CSAKGAGNTEAFF. The CDR3 DNA reads as TGCAGCGCCAAGGGGGCAGGGAACACTGAAGCTTTCTTT.

The chain recombines TRBV28 with TRBJ1-2; weak D call: TRBD1 (6 bases). Germline V lookup: CDR1 MDHEN, CDR2 SYDVKM. The germline V and J ends were trimmed by 7 bases and 4 bases, with 13 bases remaining between them. The CDR3 contains 13 residues. The CDR3 loop is CASITGAGYGYTF. CDR3 nucleotide sequence: TGTGCCAGCATCACGGGGGCAGGCTATGGCTACACCTTC.